One and the same sample provided the 19 T cell receptor beta chains below, sequenced in a study of blood T cell repertoires in COVID-19. Sequenced by immunoSEQ multiplex PCR; TCRdb stores in-frame clones only, minus some. The data show some 350,000 clones, with approximately 88% seen just once and about 5% held by the top ten. The sequencing sample was made of PBMCs or T cells enriched from blood (not recorded which). The receptor set was obtained from a man younger than 45 who had recovered from COVID-19.

The V and J genes are TRBV6-2 or TRBV6-3 and TRBJ1-1; D not certain. Trimming took 0 bases from V and 11 from J, leaving 16 bases between them. Looked up from germline, CDR1 is MNHEY and CDR2 is SVGEGT. The CDR3 runs to 14 residues. The CDR3 reads CASSYSVGTGGAFF. The CDR3 DNA reads as TGTGCCAGCAGTTACTCGGTGGGAACCGGAGGGGCTTTCTTT.

The J gene is TRBJ1-1, the V gene TRBV2; D unclear. CDR1 is SNHLY and CDR2 is FYNNEI in the germline V gene. The CDR3 extends over 14 amino acids. Between the trimmed V and J ends, which lost 7 bases and 0 bases, there was a span of 12 bases. The CDR3, as DNA: TGTGCCAGCACTGCCCTGGACTTGAACACTGAAGCTTTCTTT. The encoded protein is CASTALDLNTEAFF.

This clone showed up just once. The J gene is TRBJ1-1, the V gene TRBV30; TRBD1 agrees at 7 bases. Germline CDR1 reads GTSNPN; CDR2 reads SVGIG (reference sequence). The CDR3 has 13 amino acids. V dropped 4 bases and J dropped 3; count of bases not matched to a gene: 5. The DNA of the CDR3 is TGTGCCTGGAACAGACAGGGCGACACTGAAGCTTTCTTT. Its translation is CAWNRQGDTEAFF.

The rearrangement uses TRBV3-1 (or the pseudogene TRBV3-2) and TRBJ1-1, with D tentatively TRBD1 (6 bases). Trimming stripped 4 bases from V and 3 bases from J, with 9 bases between. The germline CDR1 and CDR2 sequences are LGHDT and YNNKEL (reference sequence). The CDR3 is 13 residues long. The CDR3 reads CASSRGPYTEAFF. The CDR3 DNA reads TGTGCCAGCAGCCGGGGGCCCTACACTGAAGCTTTCTTT.

The chain is built from TRBV29-1 and TRBJ2-7; the D gene is possibly TRBD2 (5 bases). The germline CDR1 and CDR2 sequences are SQVTM and ANQGSEA. The ends were cut back, 7 bases at V and 5 bases at J, with 18 bases in the middle. The CDR3 is 13 residues long. CDR3 residues: CSARGRTFNEQYF. The DNA for the CDR3 is TGCAGCGCCCGCGGGCGGACGTTTAACGAGCAGTACTTC.

In this sample, this clone turned up many times. V gene TRBV7-8 combines with J gene TRBJ1-1; a weak D match, TRBD1 (5 bases). Germline CDR1 reads SGHVS; CDR2 reads FQNEAQ. The CDR3 runs to 15 residues. V lost 3 bases and J lost 5, with 16 bases in between. DNA of the CDR3: TGTGCCAGCAGCTTGTTAATTGGGGCGCGGACTGAAGCTTTCTTT. Translating it yields CASSLLIGARTEAFF.

The chain carries TRBV5-1 and TRBJ2-1; 8 bases line up with TRBD1. CDR1 is SGHRS and CDR2 is YFSETQ in the germline V gene. With V trimmed by 5 bases and J by 8 bases, 9 bases remained unmatched. The CDR3 is 14 residues long. CDR3 loop: CASSQGASWDEQFF. In DNA, the CDR3 is TGCGCCAGCAGTCAGGGGGCTAGCTGGGATGAGCAGTTCTTC.

The V gene is TRBV7-9, the J gene TRBJ2-5, with 12 bases lining up with TRBD2. CDR1 and CDR2 from the germline V gene are SEHNR and FQNEAQ (reference sequence). CDR3 length: 13 residues. V trimming: 8 bases; J trimming: 3 bases; junction bases outside the gene matches: 1. DNA for the CDR3: TGTGCCAGCCGGACTAGCGGGGAAGAGACCCAGTACTTC. This encodes CASRTSGEETQYF.

The sample holds one count of this clone. The chain employs TRBV18 and TRBJ2-7, with D hard to call. This CDR3 contains 11 residues. The germline gives CDR1 KGHSH, CDR2 LQKENI. Trimming took off 2 bases at V and 5 bases at J, with 4 bases between the two ends. As DNA, the CDR3 is TGTGCCAGCTCACCAGAGGACGAGCAGTACTTC. Encoded protein: CASSPEDEQYF.

The CDR3: CASVQDRDSSGANVLTF. Written as DNA, the CDR3 is TGTGCCAGCGTACAGGACAGGGATAGCTCCGGGGCCAACGTCCTGACTTTC. The V and J genes are TRBV2 and TRBJ2-6; 8 nucleotides align to TRBD1. The CDR3 is 17 amino acids. Trimming cost V 8 bases and J 4 bases; bases outside gene matches: 13. Germline V gene lookup returns CDR1 SNHLY and CDR2 FYNNEI.

The chain links TRBV5-1 to TRBJ2-3, with TRBD2 matching over 12 bases. Looked up from germline, CDR1 is SGHRS and CDR2 is YFSETQ. The CDR3 totals 16 residues. V dropped 4 bases and J dropped 2; count of bases not matched to a gene: 5. This CDR3 reads CASSRTSGVSTDTQYF. The CDR3 DNA is TGCGCCAGCAGCCGGACTAGCGGGGTCTCCACAGATACGCAGTATTTT.

The genes are TRBV6-5 and TRBJ1-3, with a weak D call TRBD1 (5 bases). In germline, CDR1 is MNHEY, CDR2 SVGAGI. V was clipped by 2 bases and J by 2 bases, with 13 bases between them. This CDR3 comprises 16 residues. CDR3 loop: CASSYGNQGTGNTIYF. Written as DNA, the CDR3 is TGTGCCAGCAGTTACGGAAACCAGGGAACTGGAAACACCATATATTTT.

The table lists this clone with a few counts. This chain joins TRBV2 and TRBJ2-1; D may be TRBD1 (5 bases). The germline V gene encodes CDR1 SNHLY and CDR2 FYNNEI. Trimming stripped 3 bases from V and 0 bases from J, with 9 bases between. This CDR3 comprises 15 residues. CDR3 in DNA: TGTGCCAGCAGTGACCAGGGTGGCTCCTACAATGAGCAGTTCTTC. Translation: CASSDQGGSYNEQFF.

The V and J genes are TRBV5-1 and TRBJ2-5; D unresolved. This CDR3 spans 14 amino acids. Germline V gene data show CDR1 as SGHRS and CDR2 as YFSETQ. V shed 5 bases and J shed 5 bases, with 16 bases lying between them. CDR3 protein: CASSSYRSRETQYF. In DNA form, the CDR3 reads TGCGCCAGCAGTAGTTACCGATCGCGGGAGACCCAGTACTTC.

The chain is built from TRBV7-5 and TRBJ1-3. TRBV7-5 is given as a pseudogene. The CDR3 contains 17 residues. CDR3 bases: TGTGTCAGACCCGCTTTCGGGGGAGACAGACTTGGAAACACCATATATTTT. Amino acid sequence: CVRPAFGGDRLGNTIYF.

The chain recombines TRBV15 with TRBJ2-7, with D possibly being TRBD2 (5 bases). The ends were cut back, 2 bases at V and 9 bases at J, with 11 bases in the middle. Germline values: CDR1 LNHNV, CDR2 YYDKDF (reference sequence). The CDR3 has 12 residues. CDR3 nucleotide sequence: TGTGCCACCAGCAGACGGGAAGGTGTGCAGTACTTC. Its protein is CATSRREGVQYF.

This chain uses TRBV7-2 with TRBJ1-5; tentative D call: TRBD1 (5 bases). Germline CDR1 and CDR2: SGHTA and FQGNSA. This CDR3 is 15 amino acids long. V was pared by 1 base and J by 6 bases, with 13 bases between. In DNA form, the CDR3 reads TGTGCCAGCAGCTTAGTCTCAGGGTCTGGTCAGCCCCAGCATTTT. Residues: CASSLVSGSGQPQHF.

The V call is TRBV5-5, the J call TRBJ1-1, with TRBD1 matching 9 bases. This CDR3 has 18 residues. V was clipped by 4 bases and J by 2 bases; unmatched bases: 15. From germline, CDR1 is SGHKS and CDR2 YYEKEE (reference sequence). CDR3 amino acids: CASSKQTGGGGLNTEAFF. The CDR3, as DNA: TGTGCCAGCAGCAAACAAACAGGGGGCGGGGGTCTCAACACTGAAGCTTTCTTT.

This clone was seen just once. This sequence joins TRBV10-1 and TRBJ1-4, with D perhaps TRBD1 (6 bases). CDR3 length: 15 residues. The ends were cut back, 4 bases at V and 4 bases at J, with 13 bases in the middle. CDR1 and CDR2 (germline): WNHNN, SYGVQD (reference sequence). CDR3 sequence reads: CASSASEGVNEKLFF. DNA for the CDR3: TGCGCCAGCAGTGCCTCAGAGGGGGTTAATGAAAAACTGTTTTTT.